Listed here are 29 T cell receptor beta chains from one sample, sequenced in a study of shared clonotypes between healthy human individuals. The repertoire was sequenced with immunoSEQ multiplex PCR; TCRdb's copy has only in-frame clones and lacks some. The table includes 150,000 to 200,000 clones, approximately 70% detected once. The sample was memory CD4+ T cells sorted from blood. Subset given: CD45RA-negative fraction. The receptors stem from a man aged 30-40 years in good health.

The chain carries TRBV11-2 and TRBJ2-3; D may be TRBD2 (5 bases). There are 16 residues in the CDR3. Trimming removed 3 bases at V and 2 bases at J, with 15 bases between. Looked up from germline, CDR1 is SGHAT and CDR2 is FQNNGV. DNA of the CDR3: TGTGCCAGCAGCTTCTCGGTTGGACTGCTCACAGATACGCAGTATTTT. This codes for CASSFSVGLLTDTQYF.

In DNA form, the CDR3 reads TGCGCCAGCAGACATCCTTGGGACGAAGAGCAGTTCTTC. It translates to CASRHPWDEEQFF. The rearrangement uses TRBV5-1 and TRBJ2-1; D could derive from TRBD1 or TRBD2 (5 bases each). Trimming removed 5 bases from V and 10 bases from J, with 16 bases in between. Per germline, CDR1 SGHRS and CDR2 YFSETQ. This CDR3 region has 13 residues.

This clone has a handful of counts. The chain carries TRBV5-6 and TRBJ2-7, with TRBD1 matching 7 bases. The germline CDR1 and CDR2 sequences are SGHDT and YYEEEE. The CDR3 contains 14 residues. V shed 2 bases, J shed 2 bases, and the junction held 4 bases outside the gene matches. CDR3 DNA sequence: TGTGCCAGCAGCTTTGAGACAGGGACCTACGAGCAGTACTTC. It translates to CASSFETGTYEQYF.

The chain is built from TRBV6-5 and TRBJ2-1, with D hard to call. The CDR3 sequence is 14 residues long. Trimming cost V 7 bases and J 5 bases, with 15 bases left between them. Germline V gene sequence: CDR1 MNHEY, CDR2 SVGAGI. The chain's CDR3 is CASNPTRPNNEQFF. CDR3 sequence (DNA): TGTGCCAGCAACCCGACGCGGCCTAACAATGAGCAGTTCTTC.

This clone has a handful of counts. The chain combines TRBV5-4 with TRBJ2-7; the match to TRBD2 covers 8 bases. CDR1 and CDR2 (germline): SGHNT, YYREEE (reference sequence). J lost 2 bases, V lost 3 bases, and 1 base had no gene match. This CDR3 is 13 amino acids long. The CDR3 region is CASSYSGAYEQYF. The CDR3 region has the DNA TGTGCCAGCAGCTATAGCGGGGCCTACGAGCAGTACTTC.

The chain combines TRBV6-1 with TRBJ2-5, with D maybe TRBD2 (6 bases). CDR1 and CDR2 from the germline V gene are MNHNS and SASEGT. V lost 5 bases and J lost 2, with 15 bases in between. The length of the CDR3 is 15 residues. CDR3 in amino acids: CASSWGGAAQETQYF. For the CDR3, the DNA is TGTGCCAGCAGTTGGGGCGGGGCCGCTCAAGAGACCCAGTACTTC.

This rearrangement joins TRBV30 to TRBJ1-1; TRBD1 might be the D (6 bases). The CDR3 has 14 amino acids. V lost 2 bases and J lost 1, with 11 bases in between. Germline CDR1 and CDR2: GTSNPN and SVGIG (reference sequence). CDR3 sequence (DNA): TGTGCCTGGAGTACACAGGGCTGGAACACTGAAGCTTTCTTT. This codes for CAWSTQGWNTEAFF.

This clone was counted at least ten times. This chain uses TRBV5-4 with TRBJ1-1; 12 bases fit TRBD1. Trimming took 4 bases from V and 11 from J; bases not matched to a gene: 3. This CDR3 has 12 residues. From germline, CDR1 is SGHNT and CDR2 YYREEE (reference sequence). CDR3 protein: CASSPGQGAAFF. In DNA form, the CDR3 reads TGTGCCAGCAGCCCGGGACAGGGGGCCGCTTTCTTT.

This clone showed up just a few times. The rearrangement joins TRBV19 to TRBJ1-5, with D possibly TRBD1 on 6 matching bases. Germline V gene data show CDR1 as LNHDA and CDR2 as SQIVND (reference sequence). This CDR3 comprises 15 residues. Between the trimmed V and J ends, which lost 3 bases and 1 base, there was a span of 10 bases. The CDR3 loop reads CASSIGQGSNQPQHF. The DNA of the CDR3 is TGTGCCAGTAGTATTGGGCAGGGGAGCAATCAGCCCCAGCATTTT.

This clone appeared a few times. The chain joins TRBV6-5 to TRBJ1-5; D remains unclear. Germline V gene lookup returns CDR1 MNHEY and CDR2 SVGAGI. V lost 6 bases, J lost 6 bases, and 9 bases lay in between. The CDR3 runs to 12 residues. Here the CDR3 DNA reads TGTGCCAGCAGATCGGGGAGTCAGCCCCAGCATTTT. Residues: CASRSGSQPQHF.

V and J are TRBV18 and TRBJ2-1, with no clear D. The CDR3 extends over 14 amino acids. Germline-derived CDR1 and CDR2 are KGHSH and LQKENI. The V and J ends lost 4 bases and 10 bases respectively, with 17 bases between them. The CDR3 region has the DNA TGTGCCAGCTCACTTTACGAGCAGGCCCGCGAGCAGTTCTTC. Translating gives CASSLYEQAREQFF.

The chain recombines TRBV15 with TRBJ1-2, with D possibly matching TRBD1 (5 bases). Germline CDR1 and CDR2: LNHNV and YYDKDF (reference sequence). Trimming removed 1 base at V and 0 bases at J, with 15 bases between. The CDR3 runs to 17 residues. The DNA for the CDR3 is TGTGCCACCAGCAGAGCCGGAGGAGGGACCTCTAACTATGGCTACACCTTC. Translating it yields CATSRAGGGTSNYGYTF.

This clone was detected once. The chain uses TRBV28 and TRBJ1-2; possibly TRBD1 for D (6 bases). Germline assignment: CDR1 MDHEN and CDR2 SYDVKM. Trimming removed 4 bases from V and 4 bases from J, with 19 bases in between. The CDR3 has 16 amino acids. The CDR3 DNA reads TGTGCCAGCAGTTCCCCCCGGGACACCCAACTCTATGGCTACACCTTC. Its translation: CASSSPRDTQLYGYTF.

CDR3 residues: CASSLMVVRAIGNTEAFF. For the CDR3, the DNA is TGTGCCAGCAGCTTGATGGTAGTCCGGGCCATAGGGAACACTGAAGCTTTCTTT. J is TRBJ1-1 and V is TRBV5-6; D is undetermined. CDR3 length: 18 residues. V was cut by 1 base and J by 1 base, with 20 bases left in between. CDR1 SGHDT and CDR2 YYEEEE come from the germline V gene.

CDR3 loop: CASRGAGTWDTQYF. The CDR3 DNA is TGCGCCAGCAGGGGAGCGGGGACGTGGGATACGCAGTATTTT. V is TRBV5-1 and J is TRBJ2-3, with TRBD2 matching 7 bases. This CDR3 has 14 amino acids. CDR1 is SGHRS and CDR2 is YFSETQ in the germline V gene. Losses at the gene ends were 5 bases for V and 6 bases for J; bases not matched to a gene: 9.

This clone occurred a few times. This chain uses TRBV7-8 with TRBJ1-5; D is undetermined. CDR1 is SGHVS and CDR2 is FQNEAQ in the germline V gene. Trimming removed 5 bases from V and 5 bases from J, with 10 bases in between. The CDR3 has 13 residues. The CDR3 DNA reads TGTGCCAGCAGCCCCGGAGAAGATCAGCCCCAGCATTTT. Translated: CASSPGEDQPQHF.

The V and J genes are TRBV19 and TRBJ2-5; D is ambiguous. Germline CDR1 is LNHDA and CDR2 is SQIVND (reference sequence). V was cut by 4 bases and J by 5 bases, with 8 bases left in between. The CDR3 consists of 12 residues. CDR3 in DNA: TGTGCCAGTAGTAAAAATCGGGAGACCCAGTACTTC. As protein: CASSKNRETQYF.

This chain joins TRBV9 and TRBJ2-2, with D perhaps TRBD1 (5 bases). The CDR3 consists of 15 residues. Trimming shortened V by 3 bases and J by 3 bases, and 12 bases separated the two germline ends. Germline CDR1 and CDR2: SGDLS and YYNGEE. CDR3 DNA: TGTGCCAGCAGCGGGCCAGGGCTTTACACCGGGGAGCTGTTTTTT. Translation gives CASSGPGLYTGELFF.

The chain links TRBV29-1 to TRBJ2-7; TRBD2 is a possible D gene (5 bases). V was shortened by 4 bases and J by 2 bases, with 15 bases between the two germline ends. This CDR3 has 14 residues. Germline V CDR1 and CDR2: SQVTM, ANQGSEA. The CDR3 sequence: CSVVLLGGPYEQYF. DNA of the CDR3: TGCAGCGTTGTGCTCCTAGGAGGCCCCTACGAGCAGTACTTC.

V gene TRBV7-9 combines with J gene TRBJ1-2, with D hard to call. The CDR3 extends over 13 amino acids. Germline V gene sequence: CDR1 SEHNR, CDR2 FQNEAQ (reference sequence). V was cut by 1 base and J by 2 bases, with 5 bases left in between. This CDR3 reads CASSLEGNYGYTF. CDR3 sequence (DNA): TGTGCCAGCAGCTTAGAAGGGAACTATGGCTACACCTTC.

The CDR3 DNA reads TGTGCCAGCTCACCATGGACAGGGGGCGACGAGCAGTACTTC. Protein product: CASSPWTGGDEQYF. The chain recombines TRBV18 with TRBJ2-7, with 11 bases aligning to TRBD1. The V gene end was trimmed by 2 bases and the J gene end by 5 bases; junction bases not matched to a gene: 2. Germline CDR1 is KGHSH and CDR2 is LQKENI. This CDR3 comprises 14 residues.

In its sample, this clone was seen a few times. V usage is TRBV10-3 and J usage is TRBJ1-2, with TRBD1 matching over 10 bases. J lost 2 bases, V lost 5 bases, and 2 bases had no gene match. The CDR3 runs 14 residues. In germline, CDR1 is ENHRY, CDR2 SYGVKD. Here the CDR3 DNA reads TGTGCCATCAGTCCGGACAGGGGGAACTATGGCTACACCTTC. As protein: CAISPDRGNYGYTF.

The chain carries TRBV28 and TRBJ2-1; D is perhaps TRBD1 or TRBD2 (6 bases each). The CDR3 covers 16 residues. Trimming pared 6 bases from V and 0 bases from J, leaving 15 bases between. Germline-derived CDR1 and CDR2 are MDHEN and SYDVKM. The CDR3 is CASSSIWGASYNEQFF. The CDR3 DNA sequence: TGTGCCAGCAGCTCAATTTGGGGGGCCTCCTACAATGAGCAGTTCTTC.

The V call is TRBV5-1, the J call TRBJ2-1; D uncertain. This CDR3 is built from 18 residues. Trimming left V 4 bases short and J 0 bases short, with 20 bases between. CDR1 and CDR2 from the germline V gene are SGHRS and YFSETQ. CDR3 residues: CASSLRSSTTLSYNEQFF. CDR3 nucleotide sequence: TGCGCCAGCAGCCTCCGGAGTTCCACAACCCTCTCCTACAATGAGCAGTTCTTC.

The sample holds one count of this clone. The chain employs TRBV6-4 and TRBJ2-2; unclear D gene. Looked up from germline, CDR1 is MRHNA and CDR2 is SNTAGT. V shed 3 bases and J shed 7 bases, with 9 bases lying between them. The CDR3 contains 13 residues. The CDR3 DNA follows: TGTGCCAGCAGTGATTATAAAGGCGGGGAGCTGTTTTTT. Its protein is CASSDYKGGELFF.

The sample holds a few counts of this clone. This chain uses TRBV10-3 with TRBJ2-6; D gene unclear. Between the trimmed V and J ends, which lost 3 bases and 1 base, there was a span of 7 bases. The CDR3 is 15 amino acids. CDR1 is ENHRY, CDR2 SYGVKD, per germline. DNA for the CDR3: TGTGCCATCAGTGAAGGACCGTCTGGGGCCAACGTCCTGACTTTC. Its protein product is CAISEGPSGANVLTF.

Worth noting for this clone: A read error is the likely source, as a far larger clone sits one nucleotide away. J is TRBJ2-1 and V is TRBV6-5; D might be TRBD1 (6 bases). There are 13 residues in the CDR3. V lost 8 bases, J lost 0 bases, and 8 bases lay in between. The germline CDR1 and CDR2 sequences are MNHEY and SVGAGI. The CDR3 sequence: CASWTDSYNEQFF. As DNA, the CDR3 is TGTGCCAGCTGGACAGACTCCTACAATGAGCAGTTCTTC.

This clone was found a few times. Other DNA sequences in this sample translate to the same CDR3. The V call is TRBV5-1, the J call TRBJ2-7; D gene uncertain. Germline CDR1 is SGHRS and CDR2 is YFSETQ. Trimming shortened V by 0 bases and J by 2 bases, and 6 bases separated the two germline ends. CDR3 length: 13 amino acids. Here the CDR3 reads CASSLEGAYEQYF. The CDR3 DNA sequence: TGCGCCAGCAGCTTGGAAGGCGCCTACGAGCAGTACTTC.

In its sample, this clone was seen a few times. This rearrangement joins TRBV7-8 to TRBJ1-5; D is unresolved. This CDR3 has 16 amino acids. The V end was cut by 2 bases, the J end by 2 bases, with 13 bases between. Germline CDR1 reads SGHVS; CDR2 reads FQNEAQ. The CDR3 DNA is TGTGCCAGCAGCTTAAGTATGAATGCCCGCAATCAGCCCCAGCATTTT. This sequence encodes CASSLSMNARNQPQHF. The whole variable domain, remainder taken from reference TRBV7-8 and TRBJ1-5, is GAGVSQSPRYKVAKRGQDVALRCDPISGHVSLFWYQQALGQGPEFLTYFQNEAQLDKSGLPSDRFFAERPEGSVSTLKIQRTQQEDSAVYLCASSLSMNARNQPQHFGDGTRLSIL.